This T cell receptor (beta chain) was observed in a study of blood T cell repertoires in COVID-19. Study at large: Both acute and convalescent COVID-19 samples were obtained from the United States, Italy and Spain. T cells, B-cell-depleted T cells, or PBMCs provided the cDNA or gDNA that served as material.

Authors' analysis steps: Nucleated cell counts were estimated from reference gene primer amplification. Clones were sequenced by immunoSEQ multiplex PCR, and TCRdb holds only the in-frame ones, with some missing. That table furnishes V, J and clone size, whereas the DNA furnished D and trimming. Here the sample spans approximately 290,000 clones, 75% to 90% being singletons. Germline CDR1 SEHNR, CDR2 FQNEAQ (reference sequence). The CDR3 covers 14 residues. Between the trimmed V and J ends, which lost 3 bases and 8 bases, there was a span of 13 bases. The sequencing input was peripheral blood. The V and J genes are TRBV7-9 and TRBJ1-4, with D uncertain. The receptor was derived from a man aged 18 to 35 with active or convalescent COVID-19. The CDR3, as DNA: TGTGCCAGCAGCTTGTCAGAGACTGGGGAAAAACTGTTTTTT. It translates to CASSLSETGEKLFF.